The clone carrying this T cell receptor (beta chain) has a count of ten or more. The antigen is undetermined. Single TCR cDNA molecules each had their own unique molecular identifier. TCRdb reanalysed the 5' RACE reads using MiXCR and keeps one entry per CDR3 protein. Of about 6,000 distinct CDR3 sequences in the sample, roughly 15% were seen once. The ends were cut back, 2 bases at V and 4 bases at J, with 8 bases in the middle. The CDR3 has 13 amino acids. Germline V gene lookup returns CDR1 MNHEY and CDR2 SMNVEV (reference sequence). The source of the sample is a study of spatial heterogeneity in lung cancer. The study, taken as a whole, reports: Beta chains had 13% to 15% coverage of tumor T cells, and alpha chains had roughly 7.1%. One measure, the expanded intratumoral alpha and beta TCR count, tracked tumor mutation counts.

Time point specified: sample taken at primary tumor resection. Samples were donated by 72 untreated early-stage non-small cell lung cancer patients. Sequencing covered unsorted whole RNA taken from tumor, nontumor lung or frozen PBMC. The specimen was lung tumor tissue, collected at surgery. The source of this sequence is a male donor with early-stage non-small cell lung cancer. V usage is TRBV27 and J usage is TRBJ1-1; perhaps TRBD1 as D (5 bases). CDR3 DNA: TGTGCCAGCAGTTTACGGGGCTCCACTGAAGCTTTCTTT. It is translated as CASSLRGSTEAFF.